This is a list of T cell receptor beta chains from one sample in a study of post-analysis software for immune sequencing data. TCRdb re-derived calls from the PCR reads in MiXCR, one entry per CDR3 protein. Of 650,000 to 850,000 distinct CDR3 sequences in the sample, approximately 44% were seen once. Sequenced input: blood. The receptors shown here come from a girl between 5 and 17 years old with multiple sclerosis. The CDR3 runs from the conserved cysteine through the conserved F or W. D genes are given only for firm matches. Clone size is stated in some rows and not others, as once, few, many or a class when expanded.

TRBV12-3/TRBV12-4	TRBD1	TRBJ1-1	.	TGTGCCAGCAACAAGGGGAGACAGGGGGCGGGAACTGAAGCTTTCTTT	CASNKGRQGAGTEAFF
TRBV7-2	.	TRBJ2-7	few	TGTGCCAGCAGCTTATTTTTGACTACTATACACTACGAGCAGTACTTC	CASSLFLTTIHYEQYF
TRBV5-1	TRBD1	TRBJ2-1	.	TGCGCCAGCAGCTTGGGACAGGGTCTAGAGGACAATGAGCAGTTCTTC	CASSLGQGLEDNEQFF
TRBV3-1	.	TRBJ1-2	.	TGTGCCAGCAGCCAAGATCCTTATGGCTACACCTTC	CASSQDPYGYTF
TRBV25-1	TRBD2	TRBJ2-1	.	TGTGCCAGCAAGGGGACTAGCGGCTACAATGAGCAGTTCTTC	CASKGTSGYNEQFF
TRBV7-2	.	TRBJ2-7	.	TGTGCCAGCAGCCTCACGGGGCTCGAGGAGCAGTACTTC	CASSLTGLEEQYF
TRBV10-3	TRBD2	TRBJ2-7	.	TGTGCCATCAGTGAGCCCCAGACTAGCGGGAGCGTCAACGAGCAGTACTTC	CAISEPQTSGSVNEQYF
TRBV6-1	.	TRBJ2-4	.	TGTGCCAGCAGTAAGCGACGGGACCTAGCCAAAAACATTCAGTACTTC	CASSKRRDLAKNIQYF
TRBV2	TRBD1	TRBJ1-2	few	TGTGCCACACAGGGGCGGGAAGCCTATGGCTACACCTTC	CATQGREAYGYTF
TRBV3-1	.	TRBJ1-5	.	TGTGCCAGCAGCCCGGGCCTGAGGGGCAATCAGCCCCAGCATTTT	CASSPGLRGNQPQHF
TRBV6-5	TRBD2	TRBJ2-7	.	TGTGCCAGCAGTTACTCGGCTAGCGGGAGACCCTACGAGCAGTACTTC	CASSYSASGRPYEQYF
TRBV4-2	TRBD2	TRBJ2-5	few	TGTGCCGGCAGCCAATCCTTACTAGCGGGAGGTGAGACCCAGTACTTC	CAGSQSLLAGGETQYF
TRBV9	TRBD2	TRBJ2-1	.	TGTGCCAGCAGCCCCGAGTTGAGTCTAGCGGGAGGCAATGAGCAGTTCTTC	CASSPELSLAGGNEQFF
TRBV9	TRBD2	TRBJ2-1	.	TGTACCAGCAGCGTAGCGGGGAGCTCCTACAATGAGCAGTTCTTC	CTSSVAGSSYNEQFF
TRBV4-3	.	TRBJ2-7	.	TGCGCCAGCAGCCAAGAAAGGGAGTTAGGCTACGAGCAGTACTTC	CASSQERELGYEQYF
TRBV5-1	.	TRBJ2-7	.	TGCGCCAGCAGCCCCTTACAGGGCCCGTACGAGCAGTACTTC	CASSPLQGPYEQYF
TRBV29-1	.	TRBJ2-3	.	TGCAGCGTTGGAAGCACGGCAGGGACGTCAGATACGCAGTATTTT	CSVGSTAGTSDTQYF
TRBV20-1	.	TRBJ2-7	.	TGCAGTGCTAGACAACGGAGCGCCGAGCAGTACTTC	CSARQRSAEQYF
TRBV7-9	.	TRBJ2-5	.	TGTGCCAGCAGCCCCGACATCAGGCAGCCAAGAGAGACCCAGTACTTC	CASSPDIRQPRETQYF
TRBV20-1	TRBD2	TRBJ2-3	once	TGCAGTGCTAAGCGGGAGTGGGCAGATACGCAGTATTTT	CSAKREWADTQYF
TRBV9	.	TRBJ2-7	few	TGTGCCAGCAGCGTAGGCGACATGGGTTACGAGCAGTACTTC	CASSVGDMGYEQYF
TRBV2	.	TRBJ2-7	.	TGTGCCAGCAGTGAAGACGCGGGACGGGGCTACGAGCAGTACTTC	CASSEDAGRGYEQYF
TRBV27	.	TRBJ2-7	.	TGTGCCAGCAGTTATTCAGGGGCGAGTCGAGAGCAGTACTTC	CASSYSGASREQYF
TRBV20-1	.	TRBJ1-2	few	TGCAGTGCTAGTACTGATACCTATGGCTACACCTTC	CSASTDTYGYTF
TRBV7-2	.	TRBJ2-5	.	TGTGCCAGCAGCCCCCGGGCGGACCTGCAAGAGACCCAGTACTTC	CASSPRADLQETQYF
TRBV5-1	TRBD1	TRBJ1-2	many	TGCGCCAGCGGAGACAGGGCGGGATATGGCTACACCTTC	CASGDRAGYGYTF